Listed here are 25 T cell receptor beta chains from one sample, sequenced in a study of cytomegalovirus exposure and HLA in healthy donors. PCR amplification relied on 60 Vbeta primers (plus 13 Jbeta primers). The repertoire was sequenced with immunoSEQ multiplex PCR; TCRdb's copy has only in-frame clones and lacks some. The table lists over 50,000 clones, 65% to 85% of them singletons, with around 2.4% in the top ten. Input material: PBMCs. The origin of the receptors is a female donor in good health and CMV-seronegative.

Concerning this clone: At one end, the junction sequence differs from germline, possibly due to a read error. The chain joins TRBV14 to TRBJ1-1; D is undetermined. Germline CDR1 SGHDN, CDR2 FVKESK. The CDR3 is made up of 20 amino acids. The CDR3 loop reads CAGSQDRFRPGAPMNTEAFF. CDR3 DNA: TGTGCCGGCAGCCAAGACCGATTTCGGCCGGGTGCCCCCATGAACACTGAAGCTTTCTTT.

J is TRBJ2-7 and V is TRBV5-6; perhaps TRBD1 as D (5 bases). CDR1 SGHDT and CDR2 YYEEEE come from the germline V gene. CDR3 length: 12 residues. Trimming stripped 3 bases from V and 6 bases from J, with 10 bases between. CDR3 nucleotide sequence: TGTGCCAGCAGCTCTACAGGAATCGAGCAGTACTTC. Protein: CASSSTGIEQYF.

This chain uses TRBV4-2 with TRBJ2-7; TRBD1 aligns across 9 bases. Per the germline V gene, CDR1 is LGHNA and CDR2 is YNFKEQ. The CDR3 has 15 amino acids. V lost 0 bases and J lost 6; bases outside the gene matches: 6. The CDR3 DNA reads as TGTGCCAGCAGCCAAGATGTACAGGGGGCTGCCGAGCAGTACTTC. The encoded protein is CASSQDVQGAAEQYF.

The chain links TRBV19 to TRBJ2-5; 11 positions match TRBD2. The germline gives CDR1 LNHDA, CDR2 SQIVND (reference sequence). With V trimmed by 5 bases and J by 1 base, 9 bases remained unmatched. The CDR3 covers 17 residues. CDR3 loop: CASSARLAGNLQETQYF. The CDR3 DNA reads as TGTGCCAGTAGTGCCCGACTAGCGGGGAACCTCCAAGAGACCCAGTACTTC.

This rearrangement joins TRBV6-5 to TRBJ1-1, with 9 bases lining up with TRBD1. Germline loops: CDR1 MNHEY, CDR2 SVGAGI. J gave up 1 base and V 6 bases, and 6 bases lay outside the gene matches. The CDR3 is 15 residues long. CDR3 sequence (DNA): TGTGCCAGCAGGAACCGGGGACAGGGGAACACTGAAGCTTTCTTT. Protein sequence: CASRNRGQGNTEAFF.

The chain is built from TRBV6-1 and TRBJ2-1, with 13 nucleotides matching TRBD2. This CDR3 has 15 amino acids. With 3 bases clipped from V and 6 bases from J, the junction kept 2 bases outside the gene matches. Germline CDR1 and CDR2: MNHNS and SASEGT. This chain's CDR3 is CASSEGLAGLNEQFF. CDR3 DNA sequence: TGTGCCAGCAGTGAGGGACTAGCGGGACTCAATGAGCAGTTCTTC.

The rearrangement joins TRBV5-1 to TRBJ1-4; D may be TRBD1 (5 bases). CDR3 length: 17 residues. Germline V gene data show CDR1 as SGHRS and CDR2 as YFSETQ. The V end lost 1 base, the J end lost 1 base, and 14 bases lay between the germline ends. The CDR3 coding sequence is TGCGCCAGCAGCTTGAAGGGGAGGGGAAAAACTAATGAAAAACTGTTTTTT. Amino acid sequence: CASSLKGRGKTNEKLFF.

About this clone itself: This sample includes further DNA sequences coding for the same CDR3. The chain joins TRBV2 to TRBJ2-3; 14 positions agree with TRBD2. There are 15 residues in the CDR3. V dropped 4 bases and J dropped 3; count of bases not matched to a gene: 0. Germline CDR1 and CDR2: SNHLY and FYNNEI. CDR3 sequence (DNA): TGTGCCAGCAGTGGGACTAGCGGGGGGACAGATACGCAGTATTTT. Translating it yields CASSGTSGGTDTQYF.

The J gene is TRBJ2-1, the V gene TRBV19; possible D gene TRBD2, 5 bases. CDR1 and CDR2 from the germline V gene are LNHDA and SQIVND (reference sequence). The CDR3 runs to 15 residues. V shed 7 bases and J shed 3 bases, with 16 bases lying between them. Here the CDR3 reads CASNPGGPYYNEQFF. In nucleotides, the CDR3 is TGTGCCAGTAACCCCGGCGGGCCATACTACAATGAGCAGTTCTTC.

The chain employs TRBV30 and TRBJ1-5; D remains unclear. CDR3 length: 15 amino acids. The ends were cut back, 3 bases at V and 2 bases at J, with 14 bases in the middle. From germline, CDR1 is GTSNPN and CDR2 SVGIG (reference sequence). CDR3 nucleotide sequence: TGTGCCTGGAGCGGTAGAGGTTCTCGCAATCAGCCCCAGCATTTT. Translating gives CAWSGRGSRNQPQHF.

This chain links TRBV5-1 with TRBJ1-1; maybe TRBD1 (5 bases). The V end was cut by 3 bases, the J end by 7 bases, with 13 bases between. CDR3 length: 13 residues. CDR1 is SGHRS and CDR2 is YFSETQ in the germline V gene. This CDR3 reads CASSSQRQSEAFF. The CDR3 coding sequence is TGCGCCAGCAGCTCCCAGAGACAGAGTGAAGCTTTCTTT. Full variable domain (rest looked up from reference TRBV5-1 and TRBJ1-1): KAGVTQTPRYLIKTRGQQVTLSCSPISGHRSVSWYQQTPGQGLQFLFEYFSETQRNKGNFPGRFSGRQFSNSRSEMNVSTLELGDSALYLCASSSQRQSEAFFGQGTRLTVV.

This clone was seen more than once but under ten times. The gene calls are TRBV6-5 and TRBJ1-1, with D unresolved. The CDR3 covers 16 residues. The germline CDR1 and CDR2 sequences are MNHEY and SVGAGI. V was pared by 0 bases and J by 3 bases, with 14 bases between. The CDR3 coding sequence is TGTGCCAGCAGTTACTCGGTTCGAGGATCCCACACTGAAGCTTTCTTT. Its protein product is CASSYSVRGSHTEAFF.

The gene calls are TRBV19 and TRBJ1-2, with a possible D match to TRBD1 (5 bases). CDR1 and CDR2 (germline): LNHDA, SQIVND (reference sequence). The CDR3 length is 14 residues. V was trimmed by 7 bases and J by 5 bases, leaving 17 bases between them. The CDR3 protein is CASNRLGQEYGYTF. In nucleotides, the CDR3 is TGTGCCAGTAACCGCCTGGGGCAGGAATATGGCTACACCTTC.

The chain links TRBV2 to TRBJ2-3, with a possible D match to TRBD2 (7 bases). Germline-derived CDR1 and CDR2 are SNHLY and FYNNEI. V was trimmed by 6 bases and J by 2 bases, leaving 15 bases between them. This CDR3 has 15 amino acids. In nucleotides, the CDR3 is TGTGCCAGCAGATCGGGGGGCCTAGACACAGATACGCAGTATTTT. Its translation: CASRSGGLDTDTQYF. Filled out from reference TRBV2 and TRBJ2-3, the complete variable domain reads EPEVTQTPSHQVTQMGQEVILRCVPISNHLYFYWYRQILGQKVEFLVSFYNNEISEKSEIFDDQFSVERPDGSNFTLKIRSTKLEDSAMYFCASRSGGLDTDTQYFGPGTRLTVL.

The V and J genes are TRBV29-1 and TRBJ2-5; a weak D match, TRBD2 (5 bases). The germline gives CDR1 SQVTM, CDR2 ANQGSEA. V gave up 4 bases and J gave up 3 bases, with 15 bases separating them. The CDR3 has 14 amino acids. The CDR3 sequence is CSVADGNLKETQYF. Written as DNA, the CDR3 is TGCAGCGTTGCTGACGGGAACCTGAAAGAGACCCAGTACTTC. Based on the CDR3 plus reference TRBV29-1 and TRBJ2-5, the full variable domain is SAVISQKPSRDICQRGTSLTIQCQVDSQVTMMFWYRQQPGQSLTLIATANQGSEATYESGFVIDKFPISRPNLTFSTLTVSNMSPEDSSIYLCSVADGNLKETQYFGPGTRLLVL.

This chain connects TRBV18 to TRBJ1-5; 8 bases are shared with TRBD1. This CDR3 is built from 15 residues. Germline-derived CDR1 and CDR2 are KGHSH and LQKENI. With 2 bases clipped from V and 6 bases from J, the junction kept 6 bases outside the gene matches. This chain's CDR3 is CASSPGAGGRQPQHF. In nucleotides, the CDR3 is TGTGCCAGCTCACCAGGGGCAGGGGGCCGTCAGCCCCAGCATTTT.

The J gene is TRBJ2-7, the V gene TRBV10-3; 10 positions agree with TRBD1. CDR1 is ENHRY and CDR2 is SYGVKD in the germline V gene. This CDR3 contains 17 residues. The V segment lost 3 bases and the J segment 6 bases; nucleotides outside the gene matches: 14. This chain's CDR3 is CAISDPRAGTGVGEQYF. CDR3 sequence (DNA): TGTGCCATCAGTGATCCAAGGGCCGGGACAGGGGTCGGCGAGCAGTACTTC.

V gene TRBV2 combines with J gene TRBJ2-5; D not certain. Germline V gene lookup returns CDR1 SNHLY and CDR2 FYNNEI. CDR3 length: 12 residues. V lost 10 bases to trimming and J lost 4 bases, with 13 bases between them. The CDR3 sequence: CATLEIAETQYF. The CDR3 DNA is TGTGCCACCTTGGAGATAGCAGAGACCCAGTACTTC.

V usage is TRBV28 and J usage is TRBJ1-1; weak D call: TRBD1 (5 bases). The CDR3 sequence is 13 residues long. CDR1 is MDHEN, CDR2 SYDVKM, per germline. Trimming took 2 bases from V and 6 from J, leaving 10 bases between them. The CDR3 protein is CASSLLGGAEAFF. CDR3 in DNA: TGTGCCAGCAGTTTACTGGGGGGTGCTGAAGCTTTCTTT. Full variable domain (missing parts from reference TRBV28 and TRBJ1-1): DVKVTQSSRYLVKRTGEKVFLECVQDMDHENMFWYRQDPGLGLRLIYFSYDVKMKEKGDIPEGYSVSREKKERFSLILESASTNQTSMYLCASSLLGGAEAFFGQGTRLTVV.

The gene calls are TRBV15 and TRBJ2-2; D is undetermined. Germline-derived CDR1 and CDR2 are LNHNV and YYDKDF (reference sequence). V gave up 5 bases and J gave up 2 bases, with 6 bases separating them. The CDR3 contains 13 residues. CDR3 amino acids: CATSQVNTGELFF. CDR3 DNA sequence: TGTGCCACCAGCCAGGTTAACACCGGGGAGCTGTTTTTT.

This clone was counted only a few times. The rearrangement uses TRBV2 and TRBJ2-7, with D maybe TRBD1 (6 bases). The CDR3 consists of 14 residues. The V end was cut by 6 bases, the J end by 4 bases, with 16 bases between. Germline V gives CDR1 SNHLY, CDR2 FYNNEI. As DNA, the CDR3 is TGTGCCAGCAGGCCGGGACATATTGCTTACGAGCAGTACTTC. Translated, it gives CASRPGHIAYEQYF.

This clone was detected only once. The chain recombines TRBV2 with TRBJ1-4, with TRBD1 identical over 10 bases. V gave up 5 bases and J gave up 8 bases; unmatched junction bases: 2. This CDR3 comprises 13 residues. Germline V gene sequence: CDR1 SNHLY, CDR2 FYNNEI. Written as DNA, the CDR3 is TGTGCCAGCAGTACGGACAGGGGGGAAAAACTGTTTTTT. This codes for CASSTDRGEKLFF. Filled out from reference TRBV2 and TRBJ1-4, the complete variable domain reads EPEVTQTPSHQVTQMGQEVILRCVPISNHLYFYWYRQILGQKVEFLVSFYNNEISEKSEIFDDQFSVERPDGSNFTLKIRSTKLEDSAMYFCASSTDRGEKLFFGSGTQLSVL.

The chain employs TRBV13 and TRBJ2-2; TRBD1 agrees at 7 bases. J gave up 6 bases and V 4 bases, and 17 bases lay outside the gene matches. This CDR3 spans 18 amino acids. Germline-derived CDR1 and CDR2 are PRHDT and FYEKMQ (reference sequence). The CDR3, as DNA: TGTGCCAGCAGCTCGACCTTGGACAGGCGGAAAGCCCCCGGGGAGCTGTTTTTT. This gives the protein CASSSTLDRRKAPGELFF.

A single count supports this clone. The V call is TRBV14, the J call TRBJ2-5; 8 positions match TRBD1. The J call is in doubt because the DNA end fits TRBJ2-7 better. CDR3 length: 15 residues. Germline V CDR1 and CDR2: SGHDN, FVKESK. CDR3 sequence (DNA): TGTGCCAGCAGCCAAGGACAGGGGCTATACTACGAGCAGTACTTC. It specifies CASSQGQGLYYEQYF.

The J gene is TRBJ2-3, the V gene TRBV5-1, with D perhaps matching TRBD2 (6 bases). The germline V and J ends were trimmed by 4 bases and 4 bases, with 22 bases remaining between them. Per the germline V gene, CDR1 is SGHRS and CDR2 is YFSETQ. This CDR3 is built from 17 residues. This CDR3 is CASSTGVPGPPADTQYF. In DNA form, the CDR3 reads TGCGCCAGCAGCACGGGGGTTCCGGGACCGCCGGCAGATACGCAGTATTTT. Supplemented by reference TRBV5-1 and TRBJ2-3, the full variable domain reads KAGVTQTPRYLIKTRGQQVTLSCSPISGHRSVSWYQQTPGQGLQFLFEYFSETQRNKGNFPGRFSGRQFSNSRSEMNVSTLELGDSALYLCASSTGVPGPPADTQYFGPGTRLTVL.